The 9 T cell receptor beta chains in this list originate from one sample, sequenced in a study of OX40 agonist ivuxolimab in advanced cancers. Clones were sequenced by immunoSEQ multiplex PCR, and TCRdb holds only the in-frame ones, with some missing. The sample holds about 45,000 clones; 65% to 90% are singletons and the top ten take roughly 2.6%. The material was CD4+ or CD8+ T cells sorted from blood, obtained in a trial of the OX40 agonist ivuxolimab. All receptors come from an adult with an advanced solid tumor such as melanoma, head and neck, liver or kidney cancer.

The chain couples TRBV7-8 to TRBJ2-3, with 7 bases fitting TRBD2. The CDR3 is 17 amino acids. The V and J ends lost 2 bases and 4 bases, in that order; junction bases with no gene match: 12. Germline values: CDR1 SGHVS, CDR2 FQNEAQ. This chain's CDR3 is CASSLRPAGEAADTQYF. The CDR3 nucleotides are TGTGCCAGCAGCTTAAGGCCTGCGGGAGAGGCGGCAGATACGCAGTATTTT. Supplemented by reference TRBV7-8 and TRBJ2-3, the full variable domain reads GAGVSQSPRYKVAKRGQDVALRCDPISGHVSLFWYQQALGQGPEFLTYFQNEAQLDKSGLPSDRFFAERPEGSVSTLKIQRTQQEDSAVYLCASSLRPAGEAADTQYFGPGTRLTVL.

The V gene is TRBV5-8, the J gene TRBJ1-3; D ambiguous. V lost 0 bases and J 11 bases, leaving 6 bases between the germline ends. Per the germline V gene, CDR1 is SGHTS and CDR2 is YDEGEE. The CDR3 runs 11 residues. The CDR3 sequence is CASSLAEPIYF. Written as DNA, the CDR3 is TGTGCCAGCAGCTTGGCCGAGCCCATATATTTT.

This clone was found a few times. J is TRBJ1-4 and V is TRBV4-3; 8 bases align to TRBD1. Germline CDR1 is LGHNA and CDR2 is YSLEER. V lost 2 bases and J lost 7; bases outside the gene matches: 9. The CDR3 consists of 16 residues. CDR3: CASSQHPAGTGEKLFF. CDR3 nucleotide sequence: TGCGCCAGCAGCCAACACCCTGCGGGGACAGGTGAAAAACTGTTTTTT.

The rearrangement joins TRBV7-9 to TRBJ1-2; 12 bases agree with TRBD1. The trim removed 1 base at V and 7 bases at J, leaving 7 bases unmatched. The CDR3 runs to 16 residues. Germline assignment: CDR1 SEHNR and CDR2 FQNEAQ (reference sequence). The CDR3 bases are TGTGCCAGCAGCTTAGAATGGGGACAGGGGGCGCTTGGCTACACCTTC. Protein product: CASSLEWGQGALGYTF. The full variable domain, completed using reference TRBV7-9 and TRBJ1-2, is DTGVSQNPRHKITKRGQNVTFRCDPISEHNRLYWYRQTLGQGPEFLTYFQNEAQLEKSRLLSDRFSAERPKGSFSTLEIQRTEQGDSAMYLCASSLEWGQGALGYTFGSGTRLTVV.

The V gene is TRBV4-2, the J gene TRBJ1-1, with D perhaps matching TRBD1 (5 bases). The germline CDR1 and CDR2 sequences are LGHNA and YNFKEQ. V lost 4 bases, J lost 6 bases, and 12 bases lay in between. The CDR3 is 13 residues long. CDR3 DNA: TGTGCCAGCAGCCTGGGGGGAGACGCTGAAGCTTTCTTT. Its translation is CASSLGGDAEAFF.

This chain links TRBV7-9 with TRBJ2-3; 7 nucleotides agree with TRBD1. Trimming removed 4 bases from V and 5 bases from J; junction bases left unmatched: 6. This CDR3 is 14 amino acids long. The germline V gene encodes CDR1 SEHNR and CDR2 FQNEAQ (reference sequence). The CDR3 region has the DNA TGTGCCAGCAGCTCGGGGACAGAGGTAGATACGCAGTATTTT. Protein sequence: CASSSGTEVDTQYF.

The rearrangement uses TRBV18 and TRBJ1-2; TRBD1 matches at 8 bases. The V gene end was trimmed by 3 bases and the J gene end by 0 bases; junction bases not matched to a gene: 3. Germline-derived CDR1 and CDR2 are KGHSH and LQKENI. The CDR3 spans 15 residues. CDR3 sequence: CASSPGQEPNYGYTF. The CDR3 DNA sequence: TGTGCCAGCTCACCGGGACAGGAACCTAACTATGGCTACACCTTC.

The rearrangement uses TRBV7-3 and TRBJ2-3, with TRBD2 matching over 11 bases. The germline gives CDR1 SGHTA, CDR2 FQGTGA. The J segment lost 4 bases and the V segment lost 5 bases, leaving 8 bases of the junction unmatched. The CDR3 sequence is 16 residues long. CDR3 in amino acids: CASSPGSGGASDTQYF. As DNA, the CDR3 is TGTGCCAGCAGCCCCGGTAGCGGGGGGGCGTCAGATACGCAGTATTTT.

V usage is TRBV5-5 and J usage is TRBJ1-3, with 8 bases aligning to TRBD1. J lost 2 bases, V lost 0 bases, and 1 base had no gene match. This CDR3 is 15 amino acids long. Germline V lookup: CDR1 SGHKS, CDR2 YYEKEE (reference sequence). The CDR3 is CASSLEDRAGNTIYF. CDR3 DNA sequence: TGTGCCAGCAGCTTGGAGGACAGGGCTGGAAACACCATATATTTT.